This TCR beta chain was sequenced in a study of blood T cells in healthy people across ages. Findings and caveats of the study: The diversity estimates, figures obtained from one million T cells, were considered underestimates.

CDR3 length: 15 amino acids. Germline loops: CDR1 SGHTA, CDR2 FQGNSA. With 4 bases removed from V and 1 base from J, the gap between germline ends came to 11 bases. Then a second PCR, running about 6 to 12 cycles, was carried out with a sample-barcoded 5' primer and a J-beta primer mix. In TCRdb, the 5' RACE reads were re-called with MiXCR into one record per CDR3 protein. The sample has around 900,000 distinct CDR3 sequences; around 26% are singletons. A note on this clonotype: Antigen: not known.

This clonotype originated in a woman of 80 years or more in good health. Sequenced sample: blood. The chain joins TRBV7-2 to TRBJ1-5, with D tentatively TRBD1 (5 bases). CDR3 nucleotides: TGTGCCAGCAGCTCGGGGCGCCTGAGCAATCAGCCCCAGCATTTT. It codes for CASSSGRLSNQPQHF.